This T cell receptor beta chain is from a study of shared clonotypes between healthy human individuals. Study context: Aged 18 to 49, the donors were two women and a few men.

Study-level findings and limits: Among several donors, 4.5% to 5.5% of naive CD4 clonotypes were found in common.

The germline V and J ends were trimmed by 1 base and 5 bases, with 11 bases remaining between them. There are 14 residues in the CDR3. The germline V gene has CDR1 SGHTA and CDR2 FQGNSA. The authors distributed each subset's genomic DNA evenly over several immunoSEQ plates. The assay was immunoSEQ multiplex PCR, and TCRdb's table has in-frame clones only and misses some. The table records approximately 1,000,000 clones, approximately 78% of them present only once. A note on this clone: As yet, its antigen is unknown.

Specimen: memory CD4+ T cells from PBMCs. Regarding subset: CD45RA-negative fraction. The source is a man younger than 35 in good health. Some clones in this sample may be carry-over from other donors' samples. This sequence joins TRBV7-2 and TRBJ1-2; no clear D gene. CDR3 nucleotide sequence: TGTGCCAGCAGCTTAGAGGCCGGGGAATATGGCTACACCTTC. This codes for CASSLEAGEYGYTF.